This is a list of T cell receptor beta chains from one sample in a study of T-cell memory formation after mild COVID-19. TCRdb itself ran the 5' RACE reads through MiXCR, one entry per CDR3 protein. The sample has roughly 250,000 distinct CDR3 sequences; approximately 15% are singletons. The sequencing sample was made of PBMCs or a T cell subset sorted from them (not recorded which). These receptors all stem from a man between 18 and 35 years old who had mild COVID-19 (a few samples of this study predate the infection). Cell type and time point are not known. The CDR3 runs from the conserved cysteine through the conserved F or W. A D gene is named only where the DNA matches it firmly. Clone size appears in some rows only: once, few, many, or a class for an expanded clone.

clone_size	d_call	v_call	j_call	cdr3_length	cdr3_aa	cdr3_nt
once	-	TRBV7-6	TRBJ2-7	13	CASSYRMSYEQYF	TGTGCCAGCAGCTACAGGATGAGCTACGAGCAGTACTTC
few	TRBD1	TRBV12-3/TRBV12-4	TRBJ1-6	15	CASSLGDSYNSPLHF	TGTGCCAGCAGTCTCGGGGACAGTTATAATTCACCCCTCCACTTT
few	-	TRBV3-1	TRBJ1-1	17	CASSQDSYVLGNTEAFF	TGTGCCAGCAGCCAAGATAGCTACGTCCTGGGGAACACTGAAGCTTTCTTT
many	-	TRBV3-1	TRBJ2-3	15	CASSLQSGFRDTQYF	TGTGCCAGCAGCCTCCAAAGCGGTTTTAGGGATACGCAGTATTTT
-	-	TRBV12-3/TRBV12-4	TRBJ2-1	13	CVSQRRTYNEQFF	TGTGTCTCCCAGCGGCGAACTTACAATGAGCAGTTCTTC
few	-	TRBV6-5	TRBJ2-1	14	CASSYRDFTGEQFF	TGTGCCAGCAGTTACCGGGACTTCACGGGGGAGCAGTTCTTC
-	-	TRBV12-3/TRBV12-4	TRBJ1-2	13	CASSSTVEGGYTF	TGTGCCAGCAGTTCGACAGTAGAGGGTGGCTACACCTTC
few	TRBD2	TRBV6-5	TRBJ2-3	15	CASSEWGGNTDTQYF	TGTGCCAGCAGTGAATGGGGGGGGAACACAGATACGCAGTATTTT
few	TRBD2	TRBV24-1	TRBJ2-1	16	CATSDPSGGAHNEQFF	TGTGCCACCAGTGATCCTAGCGGGGGGGCCCACAATGAGCAGTTCTTC
many	-	TRBV7-2	TRBJ1-1	13	CASSLVLDTEAFF	TGTGCCAGCAGCTTAGTTTTGGACACTGAAGCTTTCTTT
-	-	TRBV24-1	TRBJ2-1	13	CATSDTGYDEQFF	TGTGCCACCAGTGACACAGGGTATGATGAGCAGTTCTTC
-	-	TRBV12-3/TRBV12-4	TRBJ2-4	15	CASRQTMGPKNIQYF	TGTGCCAGCAGGCAGACCATGGGGCCAAAAAACATTCAGTACTTC
few	-	TRBV28	TRBJ2-3	14	CASSSSQPTDTQYF	TGTGCCAGCAGTTCGTCGCAACCCACAGATACGCAGTATTTT
-	TRBD2	TRBV20-1	TRBJ2-3	17	CSARFLAGGPSTDTQYF	TGCAGTGCTAGGTTTCTAGCGGGGGGGCCCAGCACAGATACGCAGTATTTT
-	-	TRBV20-1	TRBJ2-5	14	CSAAFTFIQETQYF	TGCAGTGCTGCCTTTACCTTCATACAAGAGACCCAGTACTTC
-	TRBD1	TRBV29-1	TRBJ2-3	13	CIGRDREPDTQYF	TGCATCGGGCGGGACAGGGAACCAGATACGCAGTATTTT
few	TRBD1	TRBV7-9	TRBJ2-1	15	CASSAQGARNNEQFF	TGTGCCAGCAGCGCTCAGGGGGCGCGTAACAATGAGCAGTTCTTC
few	-	TRBV7-2	TRBJ2-5	14	CASSLRGDSETQYF	TGTGCCAGCAGCTTGAGGGGGGACTCGGAGACCCAGTACTTC
-	TRBD1	TRBV2	TRBJ2-1	15	CASRAGTGVYNEQFF	TGTGCCAGCAGGGCCGGGACAGGGGTCTACAATGAGCAGTTCTTC
-	TRBD1	TRBV7-2	TRBJ1-3	16	CASSFTGVGAGNTIYF	TGTGCCAGCAGCTTCACAGGGGTTGGTGCGGGAAACACCATATATTTT
-	-	TRBV5-1	TRBJ1-2	16	CASSAGIALRNYGYTF	TGCGCCAGCAGCGCAGGGATTGCCTTAAGGAACTATGGCTACACCTTC
-	-	TRBV6-5	TRBJ1-1	13	CASSTPGRGEAFF	TGTGCCAGCAGTACCCCAGGGAGGGGTGAAGCTTTCTTT
few	-	TRBV6-5	TRBJ2-7	12	CASSSRVGEQYF	TGTGCCAGCAGTTCCAGGGTAGGCGAGCAGTACTTC
-	-	TRBV7-6	TRBJ2-1	12	CASTPLDNEQFF	TGTGCCAGCACGCCGTTGGACAATGAGCAGTTCTTC
few	-	TRBV2	TRBJ1-1	11	CASSEAAEAFF	TGTGCCAGCAGTGAAGCGGCTGAAGCTTTCTTT
-	TRBD2	TRBV7-3	TRBJ2-5	15	CASSRSGGGAETQYF	TGTGCCAGCAGCCGCTCTGGCGGGGGGGCTGAGACCCAGTACTTC
-	TRBD2	TRBV4-2	TRBJ2-3	16	CASSRLTSVKTDTQYF	TGTGCCAGCAGCCGTTTAACTAGCGTCAAGACAGATACGCAGTATTTT
-	-	TRBV4-2	TRBJ1-1	13	CASSQIGHTEAFF	TGTGCCAGCAGCCAAATCGGACACACTGAAGCTTTCTTT
few	-	TRBV10-3	TRBJ2-2	15	CAISDGRGGTGELFF	TGTGCCATCAGTGATGGCAGGGGAGGCACCGGGGAGCTGTTTTTT
few	TRBD1	TRBV19	TRBJ2-4	13	CASSPEQTGAENF	TGTGCCAGTAGTCCCGAACAGACAGGGGCGGAGAACTTC
-	-	TRBV29-1	TRBJ2-7	12	CSVGGARYEQYF	TGCAGCGTGGGGGGGGCCCGCTACGAGCAGTACTTC
few	-	TRBV12-3/TRBV12-4	TRBJ2-5	14	CASSSSKLQETQYF	TGTGCCAGCAGTTCTTCTAAACTCCAAGAGACCCAGTACTTC
few	TRBD1	TRBV7-9	TRBJ1-2	14	CASSLTGGARGYTF	TGTGCCAGCAGTTTAACAGGGGGGGCGCGTGGCTACACCTTC
many	-	TRBV4-3	TRBJ2-7	14	CASSQDIGDYEQYF	TGCGCCAGCAGCCAAGATATCGGGGACTACGAGCAGTACTTC
few	-	TRBV5-1	TRBJ1-6	13	CASSLDREIPLHF	TGCGCCAGCAGCTTGGATAGGGAAATCCCCCTCCACTTT
-	TRBD2	TRBV5-1	TRBJ2-1	17	CASSLQGLAGAYNEQFF	TGCGCCAGCAGCTTGCAAGGCCTAGCGGGGGCCTACAATGAGCAGTTCTTC
few	-	TRBV20-1	TRBJ1-2	15	CSASPGTSKDYGYTF	TGCAGTGCTAGTCCTGGTACATCTAAGGACTATGGCTACACCTTC
-	-	TRBV5-1	TRBJ1-1	18	CASSLVGPSDAMNTDAFF	TGCGCCAGCAGCTTGGTCGGGCCCTCCGACGCCATGAACACTGACGCTTTCTTT
-	-	TRBV9	TRBJ1-1	13	CASSVATSAEAFF	TGTGCCAGCAGCGTAGCTACGAGCGCTGAAGCTTTCTTT
-	-	TRBV29-1	TRBJ1-4	11	CSAGANEKLFF	TGCAGCGCGGGGGCTAATGAAAAACTGTTTTTT